This is a list of T cell receptor beta chains from one sample in a study of spatial heterogeneity in lung cancer. TCRdb reanalysed the 5' RACE reads using MiXCR and keeps one entry per CDR3 protein. The repertoire holds about 92,000 distinct CDR3 sequences, with 10% to 15% as singletons. Sequenced material: PBMCs, taken at surgery. These receptors were taken from a male donor with early-stage non-small cell lung cancer. The CDR3 runs from the conserved cysteine through the conserved F or W. D genes are given only for firm matches. Part of the rows lack a size; the others show once, few, many or a class for expanded clones.

clone size,V gene,J gene,D gene,CDR3 protein,CDR3 DNA
NA,TRBV7-9,TRBJ1-2,NA,CASSSDSSYGYTF,TGTGCCAGCAGCTCGGACAGCTCCTATGGCTACACCTTC
few,TRBV7-2,TRBJ1-2,NA,CASTLGGNYGYTF,TGTGCCAGCACCTTGGGAGGGAACTATGGCTACACCTTC
NA,TRBV7-2,TRBJ1-5,NA,CASSPRRGDSNQPQHF,TGTGCCAGCAGCCCTAGGAGGGGGGATAGCAATCAGCCCCAGCATTTT
NA,TRBV25-1,TRBJ1-3,NA,CASSIGSSGNTIYF,TGTGCCAGCAGCATAGGTTCCTCTGGAAACACCATATATTTT
NA,TRBV6-5,TRBJ1-4,NA,CASRPQGLNEKLFF,TGTGCCAGCAGACCGCAGGGTCTGAATGAAAAACTGTTTTTT
few,TRBV20-1,TRBJ2-7,NA,CSARDPYWSYEQYF,TGCAGTGCTAGAGATCCGTACTGGTCCTACGAGCAGTACTTC
many,TRBV20-1,TRBJ1-5,NA,CSARALTDSQPQHF,TGCAGTGCTAGAGCATTGACTGATTCCCAGCCCCAGCATTTT
NA,TRBV12-3/TRBV12-4,TRBJ2-1,TRBD1,CASSPRQGIYNEQFF,TGTGCCAGCAGTCCTAGACAGGGGATATACAATGAGCAGTTCTTC
many,TRBV6-2/TRBV6-3,TRBJ2-7,NA,CASRNRVHEQYF,TGTGCCAGCAGAAACAGGGTCCACGAGCAGTACTTC
NA,TRBV6-6,TRBJ2-1,TRBD1,CASSRTGTINEQFF,TGTGCCAGCAGTAGGACAGGGACCATAAATGAGCAGTTCTTC
many,TRBV7-9,TRBJ2-1,NA,CASRPAYNEQFF,TGTGCCAGTAGACCAGCCTACAATGAGCAGTTCTTC
NA,TRBV7-2,TRBJ2-5,NA,CASSPRGTQYF,TGTGCCAGCAGCCCACGCGGGACCCAGTACTTC
many,TRBV6-6,TRBJ2-7,NA,CASSYLQGTYEQYF,TGTGCCAGCAGTTACCTACAGGGAACCTACGAGCAGTACTTC